Here is one T cell receptor (beta chain) with its context. This clone has just one count. The specificity of this receptor is unknown. A read error may account for a junction end that differs from germline. The method behind the library was the immunoSEQ multiplex PCR assay. TCRdb retrieved this table from immuneACCESS and kept in-frame rearrangements only. Not all clones are present; in checked studies, unresolved V genes account for under half, and no reason is known for the remainder. Here the sample has approximately 73,000 clones; 90% to 95% occur a single time. The top ten clones comprise around 0.4% of the sample. Taken from cysteine to phenylalanine, the CDR3 has 14 residues. The kept DNA is CDR3 alone, 42 bases in frame from the first base. Sequences MNHEY (CDR1) and SMNVEV (CDR2) are obtained from the germline V gene (reference sequence). The source of the sample is a study of technical replicates of blood from several donors (dated by TCRdb to between 2016 and 2019).

This chain is built from TRBV27 and TRBJ2-1; perhaps TRBD2 is the D gene, with 5 bases matching. The origin of this receptor is a human donor in good health. Sequencing used T cells isolated from PBMCs. CDR3 protein: CASSLSSSYHEQFF. The DNA sequence is TGTGCCAGCAGTTTATCATCTAGCTACCATGAGCAGTTCTTC.